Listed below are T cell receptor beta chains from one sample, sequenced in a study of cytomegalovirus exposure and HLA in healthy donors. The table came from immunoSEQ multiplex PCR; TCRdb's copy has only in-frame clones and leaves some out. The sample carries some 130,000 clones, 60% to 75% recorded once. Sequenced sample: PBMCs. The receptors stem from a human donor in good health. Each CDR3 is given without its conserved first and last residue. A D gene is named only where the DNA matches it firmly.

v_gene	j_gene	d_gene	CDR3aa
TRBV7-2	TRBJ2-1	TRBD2	ASSWAGVDNEQF
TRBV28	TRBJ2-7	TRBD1	ASRRFPGQGDVEQY
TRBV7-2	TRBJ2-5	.	ASSPWSREFETQY
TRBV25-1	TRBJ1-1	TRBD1	ASSAGTGPWNTEAF
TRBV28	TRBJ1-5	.	ASRGAERQPQH
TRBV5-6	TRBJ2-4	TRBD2	ASSLTAGGAKNIQY
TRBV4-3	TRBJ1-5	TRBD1	ASSQGQIDQPQH
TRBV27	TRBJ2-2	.	ASRITGTGGELF
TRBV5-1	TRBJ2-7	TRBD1	ASSHQVGTGVPYEQY
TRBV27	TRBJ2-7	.	ASSLDPRGINYEQY
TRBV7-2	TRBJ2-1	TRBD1	ASSGTGAPGSYNEQF
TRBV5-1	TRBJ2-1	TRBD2	ASSTGGTYNEQF
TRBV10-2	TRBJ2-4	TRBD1	ASTTGGIQY
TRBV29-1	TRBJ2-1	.	SVGVGNNEQF
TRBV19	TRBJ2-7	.	ASSIADDRRFYEQY
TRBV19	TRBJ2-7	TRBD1	ASSLRPGTGVGVQY
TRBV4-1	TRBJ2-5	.	ASSQEPGGETQY
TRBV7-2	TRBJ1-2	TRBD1	ASSSSGTGILYGYT
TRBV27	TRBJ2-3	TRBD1	ASSLFYRGEDTQY
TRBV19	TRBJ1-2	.	ASIGAGPLGYGYT
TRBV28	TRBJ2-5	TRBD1	ASSQDRGRQTQY
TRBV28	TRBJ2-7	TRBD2	ASTSERESYEQY